The source of this T cell receptor (beta chain) is a study of blood T cell repertoires in COVID-19. Turning to the study itself: Sites across the United States, Italy and Spain contributed samples from acute and convalescent COVID-19. From T cells, B-cell-depleted T cells, or PBMCs came the material, which was cDNA or gDNA.

Enrolled during active infection, Seattle patients were then followed longitudinally. V shed 5 bases and J 6 bases; nucleotides not matched to a gene: 6. The germline V gene has CDR1 SGHNT and CDR2 YENEEA. The CDR3 covers 14 residues. The assay was immunoSEQ multiplex PCR, and TCRdb's table has in-frame clones only and misses some. The profile shows around 260,000 clones, 88% of them singletons. The chain links TRBV11-3 to TRBJ1-1; TRBD1 agrees at 10 bases. Sequences were obtained from peripheral blood. The sequence was obtained from a woman aged 70 to 79 with COVID-19, enrolled during active disease. CDR3 nucleotide sequence: TGTGCCAGCAGCCCCAGACAGGGGGCCTCTGAAGCTTTCTTT. Protein sequence: CASSPRQGASEAFF. The full variable domain, completed using reference TRBV11-3 and TRBJ1-1, is EAGVVQSPRYKIIEKKQPVAFWCNPISGHNTLYWYLQNLGQGPELLIRYENEEAVDDSQLPKDRFSAERLKGVDSTLKIQPAELGDSAVYLCASSPRQGASEAFFGQGTRLTVV.